The rows below give T cell receptor beta chains drawn from one sample of a study of control samples from healthy donors and cancer patients. Here immunoSEQ multiplex PCR was the method, and the copy in TCRdb shows in-frame clones only, minus some. The sample holds approximately 120,000 clones, roughly 87% seen once. Sample: blood. All receptors come from a man between 18 and 35 years old in good health. Each CDR3 is given with its conserved first and last residue. D genes are given only for firm matches. Clone size, where shown, is once, few, many, or a class for clones that have expanded.

-,TRBV19,-,TRBJ1-1,TGTGCCAGTAGTACGCTGTTGGGGGGGATGAACACTGAAGCTTTCTTT,CASSTLLGGMNTEAFF
-,TRBV6-6,TRBD1,TRBJ1-1,TGTGCCAGCAGTTCCGGACAGGGAGGCACTGAAGCTTTCTTT,CASSSGQGGTEAFF
-,TRBV7-2,-,TRBJ1-6,TGTGCCAGCAGCCGGGGGAGGGGGAGTAGTTCACCCCTCCACTTT,CASSRGRGSSSPLHF
-,TRBV6-5,TRBD1,TRBJ2-5,TGTGCCAGCAGTTACTCCTCCCAGGGGGCCAAGACCCAGTACTTC,CASSYSSQGAKTQYF
-,TRBV6-5,-,TRBJ1-2,TGTGCCAGCAGTCCCCGGACGAGCGGCTACACCTTC,CASSPRTSGYTF
-,TRBV15,TRBD2,TRBJ2-1,TGTGCCACCAGCAGAGAAGGGACTAGCGGTTATGATGAGCAGTTCTTC,CATSREGTSGYDEQFF
-,TRBV7-2,-,TRBJ2-3,TGTGCCAGCAGCCCCTGGACAGTAAGCACAGATACGCAGTATTTT,CASSPWTVSTDTQYF
-,TRBV6-5,-,TRBJ1-4,TGTGCCAGCAGCGACCTTGGGGGATCTAATGAAAAACTGTTTTTT,CASSDLGGSNEKLFF
-,TRBV11-2,-,TRBJ1-2,TGTGCCAGCAGCTTACGACAGAAGATAAGCTATGGCTACACCTTC,CASSLRQKISYGYTF
-,TRBV13,-,TRBJ1-5,TGTGCCAGCAGCTTAGGCCTTCAGGGAGGACAGCCCCAGCATTTT,CASSLGLQGGQPQHF
-,TRBV6-1,-,TRBJ1-2,TGTGCCAGCAGTGAACTCGAGGGCCTAAACTATGGCTACACCTTC,CASSELEGLNYGYTF
many,TRBV19,-,TRBJ2-3,TGTGCCAGTAGTACCCGGCGGGGATGGGGCACAGATACGCAGTATTTT,CASSTRRGWGTDTQYF
-,TRBV24-1,-,TRBJ1-5,TGTGCCACCAGTGTCACCGGGCCCAGCAATCAGCCCCAGCATTTT,CATSVTGPSNQPQHF
-,TRBV3-1/TRBV3-2,TRBD1,TRBJ1-6,TGTGCCAGCAGCCCCCGGGACAGGGTTGTCTCACCCCTCCACTTT,CASSPRDRVVSPLHF
-,TRBV5-6,TRBD1,TRBJ2-5,TGTGCCAGCAGCGGGGCCGGGACAGCCGTGACCCAGTACTTC,CASSGAGTAVTQYF
-,TRBV19,-,TRBJ2-7,TGTGCCAGTACCGTGAAGACAAATTCTGCCGAGCAGTACTTC,CASTVKTNSAEQYF
-,TRBV28,TRBD2,TRBJ2-2,TGTGCCAGCAGTCACCGCCTAGCGGGAGGACGGACCGGGGAGCTGTTTTTT,CASSHRLAGGRTGELFF
-,TRBV19,-,TRBJ2-3,TGTGCCACAGTAGACCTAGCGAGAGCTAGCACAGATACGCAGTATTTT,CATVDLARASTDTQYF
-,TRBV28,TRBD1,TRBJ1-1,TGTGCCAGCAGTTCAGACCGGGACAGGGCCACTTTCTTT,CASSSDRDRATFF
-,TRBV9,-,TRBJ1-1,TGTGCCAGCAGCCCCCACCACGGGAACACTGAAGCTTTCTTT,CASSPHHGNTEAFF
-,TRBV28,-,TRBJ1-2,TGTGCCAGCAGTAGGACAAGATCTTCCTACGGCTACACCTTC,CASSRTRSSYGYTF
-,TRBV18,TRBD1,TRBJ1-2,TGTGCCAGCTCGCCCCCGGCAGGGGGTTACGGCTATGGCTACACCTTC,CASSPPAGGYGYGYTF
-,TRBV5-1,-,TRBJ2-6,TGCGCCAGCAGCTTTATCGGCCAAAGCTCTGGGGCCAACGTCCTGACTTTC,CASSFIGQSSGANVLTF